The source of this TCR beta chain is a study of blood T cell dynamics during melanoma immunotherapy (dated by TCRdb to 2020 to 2021). Some background on the complete study: Patients had metastatic melanoma and received first-line pembrolizumab or nivolumab plus ipilimumab as standard of care in the United Kingdom. To find early correlates of response, the study profiled the peripheral T cell receptor repertoires of patients with metastatic melanoma both before and after one cycle of checkpoint inhibitor therapy. Consecutive patients formed a training cohort, and a further independent group of patients from the same centre was pooled into an external validation set. What the research found in general, with its limitations: The relatively small sample size was recognized as a factor that could limit how well the results generalize. Patients who later achieved disease control showed a bifurcated PBMC repertoire reorganization at W3, with increased clonality or increased diversity, unlike progressors. Whether the T cell clones driving repertoire changes were melanoma-specific or reflected general immune activation could not be determined in the study.

The CDR3 measures 16 amino acids from cysteine to phenylalanine. Only the CDR3 part of the read is kept: 48 bases, read in frame from the first base. V lost 6 bases and J lost 1 base, and the count of bases not matched to a germline gene is 8. CDR1 SGHTA and CDR2 FQGNSA are derived from the germline V gene. A fixed 350 ng of DNA was loaded for every bulk PBMC sample. TCR beta CDR3 sequences were amplified from genomic DNA with the immunoSEQ TCRb Assay kit following manufacturer instructions. The KAPA Library Quantification Kit for Illumina platforms was used to quantify pooled libraries by qPCR. Pooled libraries were sequenced on an Illumina NextSeq 500, clustered at about 0.55-1.2 pM. In the authors' own workflow: TCR data were analyzed with immunoSEQ ANALYZER and the R LymphoSeq package. A rearrangement efficiency score was calculated as productive divided by the sum of productive and non-productive CDR3 sequences. Clonality was measured with the Gini coefficient and diversity with the Renyi index at alpha=1, and both measures were compared pairwise between timepoints within each patient. Clonal relatedness used an edit distance of 3, and repertoire similarity used the Bhattacharyya coefficient, both computed in LymphoSeq. To classify response, a linear discriminant analysis based on week-3 changes in clonality and diversity was built using the R MASS and caret packages. Held by TCRdb, this immuneACCESS table contains in-frame sequences only and omits some clones. Under half of the omission traces to an unresolved V gene where checked; the cause of the rest is unknown. V, J and clone size reflect that table, while D and trimming were determined from the DNA. Here the sample has fewer than 15,000 clones; around 88% occur a single time. Approximately 7.8% of the sample belongs to the ten largest clones.

This specimen's time point label, per the study, means: week 3, after first cycle of checkpoint inhibitor. Blood samples were collected before treatment (T0) and at week 3 (W3), after the first cycle of checkpoint blockade. Except for two patients with rapid clinical progression, response was assessed 12 weeks after the first infusion by RECIST 1.1; disease control meant complete response, partial response or stable disease. Patients with prior systemic cancer treatment, concomitant immunosuppressant therapy or synchronous other active malignancies were excluded. Both bulk PBMC and plasma cell-free DNA were sequenced for TCR beta so that circulating cells and T cell turnover could be tracked. PBMC were isolated from blood with Lymphoprep and SepMate tubes, followed by red cell lysis. QIAamp DNA Blood Mini kits were used to extract DNA from both PBMC and sorted T cell subsets. Note on this clone: Its binding antigen is unknown. Base qualities were left out, and no much larger clone turns up one base away.

Sequenced material: blood, taken from a patient treated with checkpoint blockade. This clonotype was obtained from a human donor with melanoma. The rearranged chain carries TRBV7-2 and TRBJ1-1; 10 central nucleotides agree with TRBD1. The DNA is as follows: TGTGCCAGCAGACAGGGACAGGGGATTTCGAACACTGAAGCTTTCTTT. Its translation is CASRQGQGISNTEAFF.